This T cell receptor (beta chain) stems from a study of cytomegalovirus exposure and HLA in healthy donors. General observations from the study: The study had only CMV serostatus as immune exposure information. An apparent linkage of common viral pathogens to several of the most significant clusters emerged in a later analysis.

Germline V CDR1 and CDR2: SGHTA, FQGNSA. Between the trimmed V and J ends, which lost 5 bases and 5 bases, there was a span of 16 bases. The CDR3 is 15 residues long. Comments on this clone: Antigen specificity is unknown.

PCR primers comprised 60 Vbeta and 13 Jbeta primers. Assay used: immunoSEQ multiplex PCR; TCRdb lists only in-frame clones, some missing. Its listing shows around 130,000 clones. The sequence came from a woman aged 40 to 50 in good health and CMV-seronegative. This chain joins TRBV7-2 and TRBJ2-1; tentative D call: TRBD1 (6 bases). Sequenced input: PBMCs. The CDR3 region has the DNA TGTGCCAGCAGCCGAGTGGGGGCGCGTAACAATGAGCAGTTCTTC. Its translation: CASSRVGARNNEQFF.